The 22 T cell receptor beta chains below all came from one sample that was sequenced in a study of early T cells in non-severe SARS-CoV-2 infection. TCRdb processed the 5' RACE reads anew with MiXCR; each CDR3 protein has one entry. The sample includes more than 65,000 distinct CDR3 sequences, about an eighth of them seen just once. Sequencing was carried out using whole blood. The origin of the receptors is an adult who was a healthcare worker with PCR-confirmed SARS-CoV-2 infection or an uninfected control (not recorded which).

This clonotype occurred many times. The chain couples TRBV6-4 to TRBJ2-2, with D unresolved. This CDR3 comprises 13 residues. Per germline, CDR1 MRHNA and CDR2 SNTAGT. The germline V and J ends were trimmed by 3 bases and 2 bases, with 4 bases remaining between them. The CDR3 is CASSESNTGELFF. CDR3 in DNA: TGTGCCAGCAGTGAAAGCAACACCGGGGAGCTGTTTTTT.

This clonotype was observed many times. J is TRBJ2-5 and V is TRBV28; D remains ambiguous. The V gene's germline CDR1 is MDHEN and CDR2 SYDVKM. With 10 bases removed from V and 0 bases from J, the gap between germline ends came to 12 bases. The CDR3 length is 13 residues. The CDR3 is CATRPGYQETQYF. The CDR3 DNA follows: TGTGCCACCCGGCCAGGCTACCAAGAGACCCAGTACTTC.

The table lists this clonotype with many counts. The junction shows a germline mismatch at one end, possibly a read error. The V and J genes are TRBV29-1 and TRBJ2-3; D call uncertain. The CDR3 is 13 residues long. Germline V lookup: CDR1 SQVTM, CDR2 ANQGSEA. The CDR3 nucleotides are TGCAGCGTCGAAGCAGCTTTTCCAGATACGCAGTATTTT. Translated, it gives CSVEAAFPDTQYF.

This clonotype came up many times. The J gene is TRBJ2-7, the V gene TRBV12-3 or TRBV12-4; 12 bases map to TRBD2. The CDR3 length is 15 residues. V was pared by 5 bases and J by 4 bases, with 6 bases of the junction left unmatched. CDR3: CASSPRLAGGYEQYF. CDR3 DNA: TGTGCCAGCAGTCCCAGGCTAGCGGGAGGGTACGAGCAGTACTTC.

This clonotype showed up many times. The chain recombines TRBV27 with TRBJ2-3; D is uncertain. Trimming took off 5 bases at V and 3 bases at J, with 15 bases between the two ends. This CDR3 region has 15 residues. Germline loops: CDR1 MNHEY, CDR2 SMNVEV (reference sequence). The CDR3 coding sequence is TGTGCCAGCAGTCCAAAGACCGGTGCGACAGATACGCAGTATTTT. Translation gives CASSPKTGATDTQYF.

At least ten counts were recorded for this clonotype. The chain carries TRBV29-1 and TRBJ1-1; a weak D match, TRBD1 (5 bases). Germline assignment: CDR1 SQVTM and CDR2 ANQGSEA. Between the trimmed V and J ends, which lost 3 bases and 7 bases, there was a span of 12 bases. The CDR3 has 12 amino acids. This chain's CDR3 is CSVDGGSGEAFF. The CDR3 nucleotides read TGCAGCGTTGACGGGGGGTCAGGTGAAGCTTTCTTT.

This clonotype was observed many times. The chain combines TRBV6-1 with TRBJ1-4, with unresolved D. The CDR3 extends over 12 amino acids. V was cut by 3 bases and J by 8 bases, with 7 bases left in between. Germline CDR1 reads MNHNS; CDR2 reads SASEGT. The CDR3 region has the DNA TGTGCCAGCAGTGACGCGGGCGAAAAACTGTTTTTT. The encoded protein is CASSDAGEKLFF.

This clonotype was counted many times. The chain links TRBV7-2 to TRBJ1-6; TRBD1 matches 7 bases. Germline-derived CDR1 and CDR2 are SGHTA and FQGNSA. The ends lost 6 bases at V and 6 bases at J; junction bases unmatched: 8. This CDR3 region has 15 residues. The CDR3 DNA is TGTGCCAGCAGTTTACCCGGGACAGCTAATTCACCCCTCCACTTT. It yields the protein CASSLPGTANSPLHF. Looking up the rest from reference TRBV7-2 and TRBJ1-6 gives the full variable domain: GAGVSQSPSNKVTEKGKDVELRCDPISGHTALYWYRQSLGQGLEFLIYFQGNSAPDKSGLPSDRFSAERTGGSVSTLTIQRTQQEDSAVYLCASSLPGTANSPLHFGNGTRLTVT.

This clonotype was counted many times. This chain's CDR3 is CASSSTTAGQETQYF. Written as DNA, the CDR3 is TGCGCCAGCAGCTCCACTACAGCGGGTCAAGAGACCCAGTACTTC. The V and J genes are TRBV5-1 and TRBJ2-5, with D tentatively TRBD2 (6 bases). From germline, CDR1 is SGHRS and CDR2 YFSETQ. This CDR3 region has 15 residues. V gave up 3 bases and J gave up 2 bases, with 14 bases separating them.

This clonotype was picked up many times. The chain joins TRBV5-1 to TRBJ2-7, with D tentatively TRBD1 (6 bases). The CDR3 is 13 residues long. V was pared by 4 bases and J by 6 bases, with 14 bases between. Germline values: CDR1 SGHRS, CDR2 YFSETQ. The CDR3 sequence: CASSHGQGFEQYF. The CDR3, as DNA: TGCGCCAGCAGCCACGGCCAGGGGTTCGAGCAGTACTTC.

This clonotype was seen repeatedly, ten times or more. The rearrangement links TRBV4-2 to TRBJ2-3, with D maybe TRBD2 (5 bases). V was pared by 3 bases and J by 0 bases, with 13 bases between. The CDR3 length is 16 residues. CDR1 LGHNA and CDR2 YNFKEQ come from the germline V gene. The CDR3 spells CASSQNPGTSTDTQYF. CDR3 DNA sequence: TGTGCCAGCAGCCAGAACCCGGGAACCAGCACAGATACGCAGTATTTT.

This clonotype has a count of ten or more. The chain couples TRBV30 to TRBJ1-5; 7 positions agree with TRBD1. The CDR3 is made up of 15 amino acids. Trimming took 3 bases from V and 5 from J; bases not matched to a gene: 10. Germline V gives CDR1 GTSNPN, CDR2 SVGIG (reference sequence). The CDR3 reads CAWSYDTGADQPQHF. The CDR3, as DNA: TGTGCCTGGAGCTATGATACAGGGGCAGATCAGCCCCAGCATTTT.

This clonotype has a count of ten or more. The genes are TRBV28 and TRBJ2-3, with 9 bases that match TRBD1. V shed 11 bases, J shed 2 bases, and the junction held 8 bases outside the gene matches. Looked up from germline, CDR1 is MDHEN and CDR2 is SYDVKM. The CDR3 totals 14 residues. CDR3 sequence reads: CAAEGTGSTDTQYF. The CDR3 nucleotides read TGTGCCGCAGAGGGGACAGGGTCCACAGATACGCAGTATTTT.

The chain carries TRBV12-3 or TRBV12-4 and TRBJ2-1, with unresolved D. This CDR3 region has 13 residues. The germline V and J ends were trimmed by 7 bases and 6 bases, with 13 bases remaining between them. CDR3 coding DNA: TGTGCCAGCACCTCCTCCACGCTCAATGAGCAGTTCTTC. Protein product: CASTSSTLNEQFF.

CDR3: CASSAGARNEQFF. The DNA of the CDR3 is TGTGCCAGCAGTGCTGGGGCGCGAAATGAGCAGTTCTTC. The rearrangement uses TRBV25-1 and TRBJ2-1; TRBD1 might be the D (5 bases). This CDR3 has 13 amino acids. V lost 4 bases, J lost 7 bases, and 11 bases lay in between. Germline loops: CDR1 MGHDK, CDR2 SYGVNS.

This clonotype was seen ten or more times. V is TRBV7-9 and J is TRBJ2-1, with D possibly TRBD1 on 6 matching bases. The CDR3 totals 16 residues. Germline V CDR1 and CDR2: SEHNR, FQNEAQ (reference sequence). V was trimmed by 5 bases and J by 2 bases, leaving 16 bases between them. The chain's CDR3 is CASSLGAGVAYNEQFF. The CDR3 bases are TGTGCCAGCAGCCTAGGGGCAGGGGTTGCCTACAATGAGCAGTTCTTC.

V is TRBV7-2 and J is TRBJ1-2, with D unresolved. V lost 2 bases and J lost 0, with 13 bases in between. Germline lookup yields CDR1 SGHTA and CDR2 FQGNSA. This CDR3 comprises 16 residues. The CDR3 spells CASSLKGPQANYGYTF. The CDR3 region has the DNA TGTGCCAGCAGCTTAAAAGGCCCGCAAGCTAACTATGGCTACACCTTC.

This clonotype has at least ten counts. The CDR3: CASSLQGFQDTEAFF. The DNA for the CDR3 is TGTGCCAGCAGTTTACAGGGTTTCCAGGACACTGAAGCTTTCTTT. The V gene is TRBV28, the J gene TRBJ1-1; tentatively, D is TRBD1 (5 bases). The CDR3 length is 15 residues. Trimming shortened V by 2 bases and J by 3 bases, and 13 bases separated the two germline ends. Per germline, CDR1 MDHEN and CDR2 SYDVKM.

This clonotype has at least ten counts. As DNA, the CDR3 is TGTGCCAGTGATAGCGGGACCTACAATGAGCAGTTCTTC. The encoded protein is CASDSGTYNEQFF. The chain recombines TRBV11-2 with TRBJ2-1; TRBD2 matches 8 bases. V shed 9 bases and J 2 bases; nucleotides not matched to a gene: 3. CDR1 is SGHAT, CDR2 FQNNGV, per germline. CDR3 length: 13 residues.

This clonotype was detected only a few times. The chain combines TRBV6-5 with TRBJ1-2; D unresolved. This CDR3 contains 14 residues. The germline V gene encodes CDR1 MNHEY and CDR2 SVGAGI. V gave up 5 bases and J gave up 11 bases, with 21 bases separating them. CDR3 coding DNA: TGTGCCAGCAGTACCCTGACGCTCTCGATGGGGTACACCTTC. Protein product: CASSTLTLSMGYTF.

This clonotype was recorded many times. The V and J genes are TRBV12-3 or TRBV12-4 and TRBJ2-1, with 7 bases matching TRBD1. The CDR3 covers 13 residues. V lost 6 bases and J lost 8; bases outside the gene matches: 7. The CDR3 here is CASSWTGPHEQFF. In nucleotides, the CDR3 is TGTGCCAGCAGCTGGACAGGCCCCCATGAGCAGTTCTTC.

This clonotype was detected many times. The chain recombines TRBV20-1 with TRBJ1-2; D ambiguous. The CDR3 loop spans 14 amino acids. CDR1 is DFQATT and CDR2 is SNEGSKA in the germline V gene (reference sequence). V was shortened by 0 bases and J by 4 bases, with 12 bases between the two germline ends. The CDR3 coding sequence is TGCAGTGCTAGAGATGGGAGTTTGCGCTATGGCTACACCTTC. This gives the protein CSARDGSLRYGYTF.